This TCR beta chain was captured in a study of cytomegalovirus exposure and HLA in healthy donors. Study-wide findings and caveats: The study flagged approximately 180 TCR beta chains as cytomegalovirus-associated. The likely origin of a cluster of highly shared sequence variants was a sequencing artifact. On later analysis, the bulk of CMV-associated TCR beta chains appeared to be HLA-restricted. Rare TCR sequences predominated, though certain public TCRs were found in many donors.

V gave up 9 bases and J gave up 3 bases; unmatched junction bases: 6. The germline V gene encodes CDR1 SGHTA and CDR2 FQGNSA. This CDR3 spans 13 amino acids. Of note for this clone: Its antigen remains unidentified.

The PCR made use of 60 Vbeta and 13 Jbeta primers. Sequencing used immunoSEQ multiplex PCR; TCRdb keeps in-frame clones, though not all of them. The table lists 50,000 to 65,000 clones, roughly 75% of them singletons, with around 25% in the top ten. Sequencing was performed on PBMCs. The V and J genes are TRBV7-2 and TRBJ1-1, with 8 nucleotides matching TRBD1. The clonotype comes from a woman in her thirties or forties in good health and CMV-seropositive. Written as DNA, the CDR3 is TGTGCCAGTACAGGGGGGTTTCACACTGAAGCTTTCTTT. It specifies CASTGGFHTEAFF. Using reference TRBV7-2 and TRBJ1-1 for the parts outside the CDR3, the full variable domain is GAGVSQSPSNKVTEKGKDVELRCDPISGHTALYWYRQSLGQGLEFLIYFQGNSAPDKSGLPSDRFSAERTGGSVSTLTIQRTQQEDSAVYLCASTGGFHTEAFFGQGTRLTVV.